The rows below give T cell receptor beta chains drawn from one sample of a study of blood T cell repertoires in COVID-19. Produced via immunoSEQ multiplex PCR; TCRdb's table is partial and in-frame only. The data hold roughly 200,000 clones, with roughly nine tenths observed a single time. The specimen was PBMCs or T cells enriched from blood (not recorded which). The receptors shown here come from a woman in her twenties or thirties who had recovered from COVID-19. Each CDR3 is given with its conserved first and last residue. D genes are given only for firm matches.

V gene	J gene	D gene	CDR3 protein
TRBV7-8	TRBJ1-3	.	CASSREENSGNTIYF
TRBV29-1	TRBJ1-1	TRBD1	CSVRQGSTEAFF
TRBV15	TRBJ2-1	TRBD2	CATRPWGLADEQFF
TRBV4-1	TRBJ2-1	TRBD2	CASSQDSFSASGGLSYNEQFF
TRBV27	TRBJ1-5	.	CASSLLGHSNQPQHF
TRBV9	TRBJ1-2	TRBD1	CASSVVGTGRQLANYGYTF
TRBV9	TRBJ1-1	.	CASSTYREGNTEAFF
TRBV19	TRBJ1-3	.	CASSNPGVSSGNTIYF
TRBV7-2	TRBJ1-5	.	CASSLARSNQPQHF
TRBV7-8	TRBJ1-1	.	CASSLTRDTEAFF
TRBV6-5	TRBJ1-2	.	CASSSEGRGNYGYTF
TRBV13	TRBJ2-1	TRBD1	CASSLPRQGNNEQFF
TRBV6-6	TRBJ1-1	.	CASSFTTNTEAFF
TRBV7-8	TRBJ2-6	TRBD1	CASSLRDRGTGANVLTF
TRBV25-1	TRBJ1-2	.	CASSEYEGNNYGYTF
TRBV6-5	TRBJ2-3	TRBD2	CASSSGETDTQYF
TRBV19	TRBJ2-5	TRBD2	CASSIGGGTRETQYF
TRBV2	TRBJ1-1	.	CASSEGGLGSLDTEAFF
TRBV5-1	TRBJ2-1	TRBD1	CASSLGDRSSYNEQFF
TRBV2	TRBJ1-1	.	CASKDGANTEAFF
TRBV7-3	TRBJ2-5	TRBD2	CASSLGLAGAQETQYF
TRBV2	TRBJ1-1	.	CASWGRLNTEAFF
TRBV5-1	TRBJ2-3	TRBD1	CASSLDGQGKVTQYF
TRBV14	TRBJ2-2	.	CASSLLAGRYTGELFF
TRBV9	TRBJ1-2	.	CASAKQQINYGYTF
TRBV2	TRBJ1-6	.	CASSLEQGTNSPLHF
TRBV5-8	TRBJ2-1	TRBD2	CASSPFETSALNEQFF
TRBV5-1	TRBJ2-7	.	CASSLEQGFDEQYF
TRBV4-1	TRBJ2-7	TRBD1	CASSQDSYRGPGQYF
TRBV19	TRBJ1-4	TRBD1	CASTPKRGGIEKLFF
TRBV27	TRBJ1-3	TRBD1	CASSRTGGSGNTIYF
TRBV7-2	TRBJ2-3	.	CASSPPGLLGPTQYF
TRBV7-2	TRBJ2-1	TRBD2	CASSPRGGEYNEQFF
TRBV4-3	TRBJ1-2	TRBD1	CASSQDETGWGGYTF
TRBV25-1	TRBJ2-1	.	CASTQVFGNEQFF
TRBV27	TRBJ1-1	.	CASSPRRNIDTEAFF
TRBV7-2	TRBJ2-1	TRBD2	CASSLGPLAGGYNEQFF
TRBV7-2	TRBJ2-2	.	CASRSTVTNTGELFF
TRBV4-1	TRBJ2-4	TRBD1	CASSRLGQAVGNIQYF
TRBV5-5	TRBJ1-2	TRBD1	CASSFPGTDYGYTF
TRBV4-1	TRBJ1-5	TRBD1	CASSQYRGNQPQHF
TRBV19	TRBJ1-5	.	CASSIGGTRGNQPQHF
TRBV7-9	TRBJ2-7	.	CASSPQTGPNYEQYF
TRBV19	TRBJ1-5	TRBD1	CASSIPTGALSNQPQHF
TRBV25-1	TRBJ2-7	TRBD2	CASSEWISGSYEQYF
TRBV7-6	TRBJ1-1	.	CASSSREVNTEAFF
TRBV5-4	TRBJ2-1	TRBD2	CASSLIGLAGRNEQFF
TRBV2	TRBJ2-1	TRBD1	CASRPDRANSYNEQFF
TRBV9	TRBJ1-3	TRBD1	CASSEGGQGGNTIYF
TRBV7-2	TRBJ2-5	.	CASSLNVQGAETQYF
TRBV12-5	TRBJ1-3	TRBD1	CASGLVLSRDSLISGNTIYF
TRBV6-5	TRBJ2-7	.	CASRITQGIYEQYF
TRBV2	TRBJ1-2	TRBD1	CASTKRGDRANYGYTF
TRBV19	TRBJ2-2	TRBD1	CASSMAGGTGELFF
TRBV29-1	TRBJ1-3	TRBD1	CSVAGTGGGSGNTIYF